This T cell receptor beta chain was recovered during a study of cytomegalovirus exposure and HLA in healthy donors (dated by TCRdb to between 2016 and 2019). About the study as a whole: The 670 or so repertoires of the first cohort and the 120 validation repertoires were produced on the same platform, according to a later analysis. The study aimed to test whether cataloging public T cell receptors could reveal signatures of past pathogen exposure. A separate validation cohort of approximately 130 different subjects was used in addition to the roughly 670-subject first cohort. To predict cytomegalovirus infection status, the study brought together high-throughput TCR immunosequencing, statistical association of individual TCRs with disease status, and machine learning.

The full study reports these points: All 110 or so repertoires were used to score co-occurrence in the validation cohort in a later analysis, because that analysis had no HLA typing for the cohort. Cytomegalovirus status was reported to be diagnosed by the classifier with high specificity and sensitivity in both the original and validation cohorts. The study listed 150 to 200 TCR beta chains as associated with cytomegalovirus. According to the authors, the approach could potentially be generalized to other disease states and immunological phenotypes. Of the cluster scores, roughly 93% were above 0 in a later analysis, which found that TCRs clustered in the first cohort also tended to co-occur in the 95 to 150 validation repertoires. Most TCR sequences were observed very rarely across donors, whereas some public TCRs were present in many individuals. In vitro tests confirmed that three of the cytomegalovirus-associated TCR beta chains recognize cytomegalovirus antigens.

The library was prepared using the immunoSEQ multiplex PCR assay. The study's own analysis went as follows. To diagnose cytomegalovirus status from the catalog of TCR beta chain sequences, a statistical classification framework was built. The table was pulled from immuneACCESS by TCRdb, which kept in-frame rearrangements only. Such tables lose some clones; where checked, under half of the loss comes from unresolved V genes, and the rest has no known cause. The V and J calls and clone size come from that table; D and trimming were worked out from the DNA. The sample has 150,000 to 200,000 clones on record, approximately 80% of them singletons. Of the sample, about 2.3% falls within the top ten clones. Measured from the cysteine to the phenylalanine, the CDR3 is 11 residues long. The only DNA kept is the CDR3, 33 bases in frame from the first base. CDR1 and CDR2 are drawn from the germline V gene (reference sequence): DFQATT, SNEGSKA. Trimming removed 7 bases from V and 5 bases from J, leaving 11 bases between the germline ends.

A word on this clone: There is no known antigen for this receptor. Base qualities are not at hand, and no much larger clone is one base apart.

Separate from the approximately 700-subject first cohort, the validation cohort of 120 subjects was the group to which the donors belonged. Sequences were obtained from PBMCs. This chain joins TRBV20-1 to TRBJ2-5, with no confident D gene call. This TCR was sampled from a man aged 30 to 39 in good health and CMV-seropositive. The CDR3 is CSGAPSETQYF. The DNA sequence is TGCAGTGGGGCTCCCTCGGAGACCCAGTACTTC.